A selection of T cell receptor beta chains follows, all from one sample in a study of blood T cell repertoires in COVID-19. The method was immunoSEQ multiplex PCR; TCRdb's version includes in-frame clones alone and lacks a portion of them. The repertoire holds around 72,000 clones, with 91% as singletons. The sample comprised peripheral blood. The receptor set was obtained from a human donor with active COVID-19. The donor label of this sample is uncertain. The conserved cysteine and the conserved F or W are not part of the CDR3 here.

J	V	CDR3
TRBJ2-7	TRBV6-5	ASSYSQGSYEQY
TRBJ2-4	TRBV14	ASTPGSRGTKNIQY
TRBJ1-2	TRBV6-2/TRBV6-3	ASSYQGQGQGGYT
TRBJ2-7	TRBV7-9	ASSLEGVQSYEQY
TRBJ1-5	TRBV4-3	ASSQGAYSNQPQH
TRBJ2-7	TRBV6-6	ASTRDLRYEQY
TRBJ1-1	TRBV27	ASSPSWGDTEAF
TRBJ1-4	TRBV3-1/TRBV3-2	ASSHSGNIEKLF
TRBJ2-7	TRBV30	AWSVGGTASYEQY
TRBJ1-1	TRBV28	ASSSHKATEAF
TRBJ2-2	TRBV25-1	ASMDRDTGELF
TRBJ2-3	TRBV5-3	ARSLVGLAGNTDTQY
TRBJ2-7	TRBV4-2	ASSQGGTGGSYEQY
TRBJ1-6	TRBV14	ASSRGQYNSPLH
TRBJ2-1	TRBV7-9	ASSLPREGEQF